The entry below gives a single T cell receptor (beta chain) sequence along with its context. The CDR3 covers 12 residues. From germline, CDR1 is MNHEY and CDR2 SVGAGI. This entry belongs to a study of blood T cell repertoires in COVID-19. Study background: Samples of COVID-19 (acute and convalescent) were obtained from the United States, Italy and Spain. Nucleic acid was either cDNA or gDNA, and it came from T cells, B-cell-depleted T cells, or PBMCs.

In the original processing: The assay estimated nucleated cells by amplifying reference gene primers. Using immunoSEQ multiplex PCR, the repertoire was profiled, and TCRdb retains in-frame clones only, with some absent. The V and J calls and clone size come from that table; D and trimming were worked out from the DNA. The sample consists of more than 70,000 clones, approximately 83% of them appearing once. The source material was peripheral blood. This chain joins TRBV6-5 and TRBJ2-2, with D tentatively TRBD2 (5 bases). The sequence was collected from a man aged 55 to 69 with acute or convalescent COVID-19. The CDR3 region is CAGRTSDGELFF. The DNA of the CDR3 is TGTGCAGGGAGAACTAGTGACGGGGAGCTGTTTTTT.